A selection of T cell receptor beta chains follows, all from one sample in a study of blood T cells in healthy people across ages. Using its own MiXCR run on the 5' RACE reads, TCRdb lists one record per CDR3 protein. The table has around 580,000 distinct CDR3 sequences, roughly 48% seen once. The sequencing sample was made of blood. The receptors originated from a man aged 80 or over in good health. Each CDR3 is given with its conserved first and last residue. D genes are given only for firm matches. Clone size is stated in some rows and not others, as once, few, many or a class when expanded.

J gene | D gene | V gene | clone size | CDR3 DNA | CDR3 protein
TRBJ2-3 | TRBD2 | TRBV7-2 | . | TGTGCCAGCAGCTTTCCCCTTAGCGGGACAGATACGCAGTATTTT | CASSFPLSGTDTQYF
TRBJ2-6 | . | TRBV5-1 | . | TGCGCCAGCAGCTTGGATGGGCAGGCTGGGGCCAACGTCCTGACTTTC | CASSLDGQAGANVLTF
TRBJ2-7 | TRBD2 | TRBV28 | . | TGTGCCAGCAGTCAAACTAGCGGGAGGGCCGGCTACGAGCAGTACTTC | CASSQTSGRAGYEQYF
TRBJ2-7 | . | TRBV20-1 | . | TGCAGTGCTAGAGACCAAAGGGGGGGGCTCTACGAGCAGTACTTC | CSARDQRGGLYEQYF
TRBJ1-4 | . | TRBV6-6 | many | TGTGCCAGCAGTTCCCCGGGGCGGGATGAAAAACTGTTTTTT | CASSSPGRDEKLFF
TRBJ1-5 | . | TRBV21-1 | . | TGTGCCAGCCCCGGACGGGATCGGCCCCAGCATTTT | CASPGRDRPQHF
TRBJ1-5 | TRBD1 | TRBV27 | . | TGTGCCAGCAGTCCTCTAGACAGGGCGGAGGGCAATCAGCCCCAGCATTTT | CASSPLDRAEGNQPQHF
TRBJ2-7 | TRBD2 | TRBV6-2/TRBV6-3 | . | TGTGCCAGCCTTAGCGGGACGTCCTACGAGCAGTACTTC | CASLSGTSYEQYF
TRBJ1-1 | . | TRBV20-1 | . | TGCAGGGCAGAAGATAACGCTGAAGCTTTCTTT | CRAEDNAEAFF
TRBJ2-6 | TRBD1 | TRBV6-5 | few | TGTGCCAGCAGTTACTACGGGACAGCCTCTGGGGCCAACGTCCTGACTTTC | CASSYYGTASGANVLTF